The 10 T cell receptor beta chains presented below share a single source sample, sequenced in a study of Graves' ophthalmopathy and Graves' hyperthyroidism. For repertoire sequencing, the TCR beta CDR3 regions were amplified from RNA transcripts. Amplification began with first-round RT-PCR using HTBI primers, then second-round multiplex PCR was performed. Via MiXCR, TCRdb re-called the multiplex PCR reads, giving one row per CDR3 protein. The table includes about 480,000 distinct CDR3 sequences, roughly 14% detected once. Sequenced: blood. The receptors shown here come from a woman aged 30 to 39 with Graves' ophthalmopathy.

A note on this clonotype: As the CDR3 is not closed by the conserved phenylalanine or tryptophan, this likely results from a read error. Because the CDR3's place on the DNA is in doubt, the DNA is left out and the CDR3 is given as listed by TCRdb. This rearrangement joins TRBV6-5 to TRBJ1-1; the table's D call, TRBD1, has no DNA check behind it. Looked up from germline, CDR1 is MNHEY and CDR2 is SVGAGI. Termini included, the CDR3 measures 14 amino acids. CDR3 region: CASSLTGLNTEACV.

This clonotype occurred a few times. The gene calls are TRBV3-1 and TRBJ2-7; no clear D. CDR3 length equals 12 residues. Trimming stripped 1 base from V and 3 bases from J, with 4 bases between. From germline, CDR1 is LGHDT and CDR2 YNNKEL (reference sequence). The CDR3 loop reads CASSQVLYEQYF. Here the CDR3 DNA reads TGTGCCAGCAGCCAAGTTCTCTACGAGCAGTACTTC.

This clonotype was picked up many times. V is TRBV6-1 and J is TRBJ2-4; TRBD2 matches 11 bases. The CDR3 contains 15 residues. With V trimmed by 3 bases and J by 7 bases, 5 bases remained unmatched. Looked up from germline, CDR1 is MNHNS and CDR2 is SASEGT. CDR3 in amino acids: CASSDFSSGRNIQYF. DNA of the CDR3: TGTGCCAGCAGTGATTTCTCTAGCGGGAGGAACATTCAGTACTTC.

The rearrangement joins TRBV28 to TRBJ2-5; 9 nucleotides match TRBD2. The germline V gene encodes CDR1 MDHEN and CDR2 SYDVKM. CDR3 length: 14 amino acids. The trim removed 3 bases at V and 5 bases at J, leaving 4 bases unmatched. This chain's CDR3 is CASSLGGRAETQYF. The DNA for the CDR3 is TGTGCCAGCAGTTTGGGCGGGAGGGCGGAGACCCAGTACTTC.

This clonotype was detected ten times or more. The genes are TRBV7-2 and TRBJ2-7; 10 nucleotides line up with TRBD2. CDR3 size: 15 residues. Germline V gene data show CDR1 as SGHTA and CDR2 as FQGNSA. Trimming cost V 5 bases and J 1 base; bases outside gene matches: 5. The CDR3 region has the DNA TGTGCCAGCAGCGTTAGCGGGGGGCCTTCCTACGAGCAGTACTTC. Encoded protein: CASSVSGGPSYEQYF. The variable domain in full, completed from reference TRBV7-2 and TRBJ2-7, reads GAGVSQSPSNKVTEKGKDVELRCDPISGHTALYWYRQSLGQGLEFLIYFQGNSAPDKSGLPSDRFSAERTGGSVSTLTIQRTQQEDSAVYLCASSVSGGPSYEQYFGPGTRLTVT.

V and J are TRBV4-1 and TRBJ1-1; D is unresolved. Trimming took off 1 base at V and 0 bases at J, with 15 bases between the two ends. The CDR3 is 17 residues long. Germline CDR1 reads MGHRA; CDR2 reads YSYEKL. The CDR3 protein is CASSQVESGPMNTEAFF. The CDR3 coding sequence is TGCGCCAGCAGCCAAGTTGAGTCGGGTCCAATGAACACTGAAGCTTTCTTT.

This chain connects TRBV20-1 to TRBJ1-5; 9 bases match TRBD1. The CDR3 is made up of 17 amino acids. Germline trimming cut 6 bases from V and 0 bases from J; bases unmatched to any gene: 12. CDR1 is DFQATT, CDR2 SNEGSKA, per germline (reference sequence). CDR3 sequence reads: CSAEDRGGPYSNQPQHF. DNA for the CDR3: TGCAGTGCGGAGGACAGGGGAGGTCCTTATAGCAATCAGCCCCAGCATTTT.

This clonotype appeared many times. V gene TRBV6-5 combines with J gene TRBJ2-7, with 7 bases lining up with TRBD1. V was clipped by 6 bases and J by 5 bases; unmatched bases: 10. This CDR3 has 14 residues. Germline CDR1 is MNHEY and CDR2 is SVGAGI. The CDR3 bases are TGTGCCAGCAGCGTTATGACAGGGACGGACGAGCAGTACTTC. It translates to CASSVMTGTDEQYF.

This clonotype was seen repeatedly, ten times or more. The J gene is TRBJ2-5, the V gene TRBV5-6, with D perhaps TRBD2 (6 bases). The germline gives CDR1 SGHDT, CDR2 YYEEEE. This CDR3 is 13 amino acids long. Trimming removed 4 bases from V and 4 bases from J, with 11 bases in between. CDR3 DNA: TGTGCCAGCAGCCTACTAGCTAGAGAGACCCAGTACTTC. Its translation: CASSLLARETQYF.

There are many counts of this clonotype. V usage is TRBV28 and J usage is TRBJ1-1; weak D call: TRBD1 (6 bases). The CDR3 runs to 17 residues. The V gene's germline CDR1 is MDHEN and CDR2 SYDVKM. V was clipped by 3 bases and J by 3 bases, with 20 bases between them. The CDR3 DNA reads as TGTGCCAGCAGTTTGGTCTCATTAGGGGGTATTGACACTGAAGCTTTCTTT. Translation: CASSLVSLGGIDTEAFF.